A selection of T cell receptor beta chains follows, all from one sample in a study of CD8+ T cells in alopecia areata. Produced via immunoSEQ multiplex PCR; TCRdb's table is partial and in-frame only. This table holds about 150,000 clones, approximately 50% found once. The source material was CD4+ T cells sorted from blood. The source of these receptors is a human donor with alopecia areata. Both conserved end residues are part of each CDR3. A D gene is named only where the DNA matches it firmly. The size entry is marked missing in some rows and otherwise reads once, few, many or a size class.

d_call: .; j_call: TRBJ2-7; cdr3_length: 12; v_call: TRBV29-1; clone_size: .; cdr3_nt: TGCAGCGTGGGGACACCCCTCGGGGAGCAGTACTTC; cdr3_aa: CSVGTPLGEQYF
d_call: .; j_call: TRBJ2-1; cdr3_length: 16; v_call: TRBV19; clone_size: few; cdr3_nt: TGTGCCAGTAGTATGATAAATAGGTTCCCCTACAATGAGCAGTTCTTC; cdr3_aa: CASSMINRFPYNEQFF
d_call: TRBD2; j_call: TRBJ2-1; cdr3_length: 16; v_call: TRBV30; clone_size: .; cdr3_nt: TGTGCCTTTGTAGGGACTAGCGGGAGAAAGTTCTATGAGCAGTTCTTC; cdr3_aa: CAFVGTSGRKFYEQFF
d_call: .; j_call: TRBJ2-1; cdr3_length: 15; v_call: TRBV29-1; clone_size: .; cdr3_nt: TGCAGCGTTGAAGATCTGCAGGGAAACTACAATGAGCAGTTCTTC; cdr3_aa: CSVEDLQGNYNEQFF
d_call: TRBD2; j_call: TRBJ2-1; cdr3_length: 16; v_call: TRBV6-6; clone_size: .; cdr3_nt: TGTGCCAGCAGTCCCAGACTAGCGGGGGTTCGTCATGAGCAGTTCTTC; cdr3_aa: CASSPRLAGVRHEQFF
d_call: TRBD1; j_call: TRBJ1-1; cdr3_length: 14; v_call: TRBV29-1; clone_size: few; cdr3_nt: TGCAGCATCGACAGGGGTTTTGCGGACACTGAAGCTTTCTTT; cdr3_aa: CSIDRGFADTEAFF
d_call: .; j_call: TRBJ2-6; cdr3_length: 13; v_call: TRBV28; clone_size: few; cdr3_nt: TGTGCCAGCAAAGGGCCTGGGGCCAACGTCCTGACTTTC; cdr3_aa: CASKGPGANVLTF
d_call: TRBD1; j_call: TRBJ2-7; cdr3_length: 15; v_call: TRBV30; clone_size: .; cdr3_nt: TGTGCCTGGAGTGTATGGGGACAGGGTAACTACGAGCAGTACTTC; cdr3_aa: CAWSVWGQGNYEQYF
d_call: .; j_call: TRBJ2-1; cdr3_length: 12; v_call: TRBV5-1; clone_size: .; cdr3_nt: TGCGCCAGCAGCCCCCAGGGCAATGAGCAGTTCTTC; cdr3_aa: CASSPQGNEQFF
d_call: .; j_call: TRBJ1-1; cdr3_length: 11; v_call: TRBV28; clone_size: .; cdr3_nt: TGTGCCAGCAGTTTTGGGACTGAAGCTTTCTTT; cdr3_aa: CASSFGTEAFF
d_call: .; j_call: TRBJ2-5; cdr3_length: 14; v_call: TRBV5-4; clone_size: few; cdr3_nt: TGTGCCAGCAGCCCGGATTCAGTGAGGGGGACCCAGTACTTC; cdr3_aa: CASSPDSVRGTQYF
d_call: .; j_call: TRBJ2-5; cdr3_length: 13; v_call: TRBV5-1; clone_size: .; cdr3_nt: TGCGCCAGCAGGCCCGCCGAGGGAGGGACCCAGTACTTC; cdr3_aa: CASRPAEGGTQYF
d_call: .; j_call: TRBJ2-7; cdr3_length: 14; v_call: TRBV27; clone_size: .; cdr3_nt: TGTGCCAGCAGTCCACAACTAGGTGTCTACGAGCAGTACTTC; cdr3_aa: CASSPQLGVYEQYF
d_call: .; j_call: TRBJ2-2; cdr3_length: 15; v_call: TRBV5-1; clone_size: .; cdr3_nt: TGCGCCAGCAGCGCCGGCCTAGTGGGCACCGGGGAGCTGTTTTTT; cdr3_aa: CASSAGLVGTGELFF
d_call: .; j_call: TRBJ1-5; cdr3_length: 15; v_call: TRBV6-1; clone_size: once; cdr3_nt: TGTGCCAGCAGGGACAGACAGCCCTACAATCAGCCCCAGCATTTT; cdr3_aa: CASRDRQPYNQPQHF
d_call: TRBD2; j_call: TRBJ2-2; cdr3_length: 18; v_call: TRBV5-6; clone_size: .; cdr3_nt: TGTGCCAGCAGCTTGGTGGGGGGACTAGCGTTGAACACCGGGGAGCTGTTTTTT; cdr3_aa: CASSLVGGLALNTGELFF
d_call: .; j_call: TRBJ2-5; cdr3_length: 15; v_call: TRBV28; clone_size: few; cdr3_nt: TGTGCCAGCAGCACGCGGGACGGCCTGCGAGAGACCCAGTACTTC; cdr3_aa: CASSTRDGLRETQYF
d_call: .; j_call: TRBJ1-5; cdr3_length: 14; v_call: TRBV4-1; clone_size: .; cdr3_nt: TGCGCCAGCAGCCAAGCGACACGCACTCAGCCCCAGCATTTT; cdr3_aa: CASSQATRTQPQHF
d_call: .; j_call: TRBJ2-3; cdr3_length: 17; v_call: TRBV5-1; clone_size: .; cdr3_nt: TGCGCCAGCAGCCAACGGGCTCTGGCGGGCAACACAGATACGCAGTATTTT; cdr3_aa: CASSQRALAGNTDTQYF
d_call: TRBD1; j_call: TRBJ2-5; cdr3_length: 16; v_call: TRBV13; clone_size: .; cdr3_nt: TGTGCCAGCAGCTACTTGCCGGGACAGGGGTTTAAGACCCAGTACTTC; cdr3_aa: CASSYLPGQGFKTQYF
d_call: .; j_call: TRBJ2-5; cdr3_length: 13; v_call: TRBV7-6; clone_size: few; cdr3_nt: TGTGCCAGCAGCCCGCTGCCCCCTGAGACCCAGTACTTC; cdr3_aa: CASSPLPPETQYF
d_call: .; j_call: TRBJ2-5; cdr3_length: 14; v_call: TRBV7-3; clone_size: .; cdr3_nt: TGTGCCAGCAGCCCCGGACCGAGCCAAGAGACCCAGTACTTC; cdr3_aa: CASSPGPSQETQYF
d_call: TRBD1; j_call: TRBJ2-2; cdr3_length: 15; v_call: TRBV5-1; clone_size: few; cdr3_nt: TGCGCCAGCAGCTTAGCGGGACAGGGGACCGGGGAGCTGTTTTTT; cdr3_aa: CASSLAGQGTGELFF